This T cell receptor beta chain was sequenced in a study of identical twins. The study, taken as a whole, reports: Conclusions relied on cross-sectional statistical analysis, not following the same donors.

This clonotype was seen at least ten times. Its antigen is not identified. TCRdb reprocessed the 5' RACE reads via MiXCR and lists one record per CDR3 protein. The sample lists around 1.7 million distinct CDR3 sequences; less than 40% were seen once. Germline-derived CDR1 and CDR2 are SQVTM and ANQGSEA. V lost 4 bases and J 1 base, leaving 10 bases between the germline ends. CDR3 size: 13 residues. The source of this sequence is a newborn girl in good health. The gene calls are TRBV29-1 and TRBJ1-2, with a tentative D call TRBD1 (5 bases). The sample was cord blood. This chain's CDR3 is CSVADTHNYGYTF. The CDR3 DNA sequence: TGCAGCGTTGCGGACACCCATAACTATGGCTACACCTTC.